This TCR beta chain was retrieved from a study of T cell responses to AZD1222 COVID-19 vaccine. Germline CDR1 and CDR2: GTSNPN and SVGIG (reference sequence). The V end lost 2 bases, the J end lost 6 bases, and 16 bases lay between the germline ends. This CDR3 contains 15 residues. The method was immunoSEQ multiplex PCR; TCRdb's version includes in-frame clones alone and lacks a portion of them. The table includes 150,000 to 200,000 clones, 90% to 95% detected once. Comments on this clone: The antigen is unknown.

General study findings and limits: Clonal diversity was possibly underestimated, and white British individuals and females predominated among donors. Nearly half of unique spike-specific TCRs reportedly avoided B.1.351 and B.1.1.7 mutated regions. It was only after the peak T cell response that any repertoires were sampled. Among those given AZD1222, only 6 or 7 were seropositive at baseline.

The sequenced sample was peripheral blood, obtained on day 0 of AZD1222 vaccination. The TCR originated in an adult in good health. V is TRBV30 and J is TRBJ2-2; no clear D gene. In DNA, the CDR3 is TGTGCCTGGAGTCCCCAGCTAGGGCTTGCCGGGGAGCTGTTTTTT. Encoded protein: CAWSPQLGLAGELFF.